Listed here are 30 T cell receptor beta chains from one sample, sequenced in a study of cytomegalovirus exposure and HLA in healthy donors. TCRdb's table, derived via immunoSEQ multiplex PCR, lists solely in-frame clones and lacks some. Counted here are some 240,000 clones, more than 75% occurring once; the ten biggest clones make up 2% to 2.5%. Sample: PBMCs. These TCRs come from a woman under 30 in good health and CMV-seropositive.

Remarks on this clone: Other DNA sequences in this specimen translate into the identical CDR3. Written as DNA, the CDR3 is TGTGCCAGCAGCGGCGGGGCGAACACCGGGGAGCTGTTTTTT. It encodes CASSGGANTGELFF. This chain links TRBV28 with TRBJ2-2; possible D gene TRBD2, 6 bases. Trimming pared 6 bases from V and 0 bases from J, leaving 8 bases between. CDR3 size: 14 residues. The V gene's germline CDR1 is MDHEN and CDR2 SYDVKM.

The CDR3 loop reads CAISDGQGGYGYTF. The CDR3 DNA is TGTGCCATCAGTGACGGGCAGGGGGGATATGGCTACACCTTC. The gene calls are TRBV10-3 and TRBJ1-2, with TRBD1 matching over 7 bases. The CDR3 has 14 residues. Looked up from germline, CDR1 is ENHRY and CDR2 is SYGVKD. V was pared by 3 bases and J by 5 bases, with 6 bases of the junction left unmatched.

J is TRBJ2-5 and V is TRBV11-2; perhaps TRBD2 as D (5 bases). Trimming took off 2 bases at V and 3 bases at J, with 16 bases between the two ends. Germline lookup yields CDR1 SGHAT and CDR2 FQNNGV. The CDR3 is 16 amino acids. The CDR3 DNA reads as TGTGCCAGCAGCTTACTCTTAGCGACTAATAAAGAGACCCAGTACTTC. Its translation is CASSLLLATNKETQYF.

The chain has TRBV29-1 and TRBJ2-1, with D unresolved. The germline gives CDR1 SQVTM, CDR2 ANQGSEA. The CDR3 has 13 amino acids. Trimming stripped 4 bases from V and 7 bases from J, with 14 bases between. DNA of the CDR3: TGCAGCGTTGTTTTTCCGGTAGCAAATGAGCAGTTCTTC. This translates into CSVVFPVANEQFF.

The gene calls are TRBV28 and TRBJ2-1, with 9 bases fitting TRBD2. Germline V gene lookup returns CDR1 MDHEN and CDR2 SYDVKM. This CDR3 is built from 15 residues. With V trimmed by 8 bases and J by 1 base, 6 bases remained unmatched. CDR3 in DNA: TGTGCCAGCGAGATTAGCGGGAGATCCTACAATGAGCAGTTCTTC. It translates to CASEISGRSYNEQFF.

The chain couples TRBV5-4 to TRBJ1-2; D is possibly TRBD1 (6 bases). There are 14 residues in the CDR3. Germline V gene lookup returns CDR1 SGHNT and CDR2 YYREEE (reference sequence). Trimming took 1 base from V and 8 from J, leaving 15 bases between them. CDR3 sequence (DNA): TGTGCCAGCAGCTTGATTGGACCAGGGGTGGGCTACACCTTC. Translated, it gives CASSLIGPGVGYTF.

The chain employs TRBV29-1 and TRBJ2-1; 7 bases are shared with TRBD2. After removal of 3 bases from V and 2 bases from J, the junction contained 4 bases not matched to a gene. The CDR3 contains 14 residues. Germline V gene lookup returns CDR1 SQVTM and CDR2 ANQGSEA. CDR3 in DNA: TGCAGCGTTGACCTAGCGGATACCTACAATGAGCAGTTCTTC. Its translation: CSVDLADTYNEQFF.

This clone was detected only once. The J gene is TRBJ2-1, the V gene TRBV10-1; TRBD2 agrees at 12 bases. The length of the CDR3 is 16 residues. Germline CDR1 is WNHNN and CDR2 is SYGVQD (reference sequence). The trim removed 5 bases at V and 0 bases at J, leaving 2 bases unmatched. The CDR3, as DNA: TGCGCCAGCAGTCCGGGACTAGCGGGCTCCTACAATGAGCAGTTCTTC. This translates into CASSPGLAGSYNEQFF.

This clone has only a few counts. The V gene is TRBV19, the J gene TRBJ1-1; tentative D call: TRBD1 (5 bases). The V end was cut by 3 bases, the J end by 7 bases, with 6 bases between. Germline loops: CDR1 LNHDA, CDR2 SQIVND (reference sequence). This CDR3 is built from 11 residues. The CDR3 here is CASSMTVEAFF. Here the CDR3 DNA reads TGTGCCAGTAGTATGACAGTTGAAGCTTTCTTT.

In this sample, this clone turned up a few times. The chain uses TRBV9 and TRBJ2-7; possibly TRBD2 for D (6 bases). With 3 bases removed from V and 4 bases from J, the gap between germline ends came to 14 bases. The germline V gene encodes CDR1 SGDLS and CDR2 YYNGEE. This CDR3 is 14 amino acids long. The CDR3 loop reads CASSGGDFGYEQYF. CDR3 nucleotide sequence: TGTGCCAGCAGCGGAGGGGACTTCGGATACGAGCAGTACTTC.

This clone has only a few counts. This chain joins TRBV5-1 and TRBJ2-5, with D unclear. Trimming shortened V by 1 base and J by 4 bases, and 5 bases separated the two germline ends. The CDR3 extends over 12 amino acids. CDR1 and CDR2 from the germline V gene are SGHRS and YFSETQ. In nucleotides, the CDR3 is TGCGCCAGCAGCTTGTCAGGAGAGACCCAGTACTTC. Residues: CASSLSGETQYF.

The chain links TRBV19 to TRBJ1-5, with TRBD1 as a possible D gene (5 bases). The V gene's germline CDR1 is LNHDA and CDR2 SQIVND (reference sequence). The CDR3 has 15 amino acids. Trimming cost V 3 bases and J 2 bases, with 11 bases left between them. CDR3 sequence: CASSIGGYGNQPQHF. The CDR3 region has the DNA TGTGCCAGTAGTATCGGGGGGTATGGCAATCAGCCCCAGCATTTT. The complete variable domain, with remaining parts taken from reference TRBV19 and TRBJ1-5, reads DGGITQSPKYLFRKEGQNVTLSCEQNLNHDAMYWYRQDPGQGLRLIYYSQIVNDFQKGDIAEGYSVSREKKESFPLTVTSAQKNPTAFYLCASSIGGYGNQPQHFGDGTRLSIL.

This clone was seen just once. The chain links TRBV27 to TRBJ1-4; D may be TRBD1 (6 bases). The germline gives CDR1 MNHEY, CDR2 SMNVEV (reference sequence). V lost 4 bases to trimming and J lost 6 bases, with 15 bases between them. The CDR3 has 15 amino acids. DNA for the CDR3: TGTGCCAGCAGTTATGAGGTCGGGGGGCATGAAAAACTGTTTTTT. The encoded protein is CASSYEVGGHEKLFF.

The chain recombines TRBV28 with TRBJ2-7; weak D call: TRBD1 (5 bases). The V end was cut by 8 bases, the J end by 0 bases, with 8 bases between. CDR3 length equals 12 residues. Looked up from germline, CDR1 is MDHEN and CDR2 is SYDVKM. In nucleotides, the CDR3 is TGTGCCAGCGGGGCCAGCTCCTACGAGCAGTACTTC. This codes for CASGASSYEQYF. The entire variable domain, with the rest obtained from reference TRBV28 and TRBJ2-7, is as follows: DVKVTQSSRYLVKRTGEKVFLECVQDMDHENMFWYRQDPGLGLRLIYFSYDVKMKEKGDIPEGYSVSREKKERFSLILESASTNQTSMYLCASGASSYEQYFGPGTRLTVT.

The gene calls are TRBV30 and TRBJ1-4; 7 bases agree with TRBD1. There are 15 residues in the CDR3. Germline CDR1 and CDR2: GTSNPN and SVGIG (reference sequence). With V trimmed by 0 bases and J by 7 bases, 8 bases remained unmatched. This CDR3 reads CAWSVKNRGGEKLFF. The CDR3 bases are TGTGCCTGGAGTGTAAAAAACAGGGGCGGTGAAAAACTGTTTTTT.

This chain uses TRBV30 with TRBJ1-2; 7 positions agree with TRBD1. The CDR3 has 13 residues. Trimming took 3 bases from V and 4 from J; bases not matched to a gene: 5. Germline CDR1 GTSNPN, CDR2 SVGIG (reference sequence). Written as DNA, the CDR3 is TGTGCCTGGAGCCCAGGGGGAAGCTATGGCTACACCTTC. This codes for CAWSPGGSYGYTF.

This clone was detected only once. This sequence joins TRBV27 and TRBJ1-2; 9 bases align to TRBD1. The V segment lost 2 bases and the J segment 0 bases; nucleotides outside the gene matches: 7. The germline CDR1 and CDR2 sequences are MNHEY and SMNVEV (reference sequence). This CDR3 is built from 17 residues. The CDR3, as DNA: TGTGCCAGCAGTTTAAATTTAGGACAGGGGACTAACTATGGCTACACCTTC. It translates to CASSLNLGQGTNYGYTF.

The chain recombines TRBV5-1 with TRBJ1-5; 8 bases match TRBD1. The V segment lost 4 bases and the J segment 7 bases; nucleotides outside the gene matches: 4. The germline CDR1 and CDR2 sequences are SGHRS and YFSETQ. There are 13 residues in the CDR3. CDR3 in amino acids: CASSRTGQQPQHF. CDR3 coding DNA: TGCGCCAGCAGCCGGACAGGGCAACAGCCCCAGCATTTT.

The chain couples TRBV27 to TRBJ1-2, with D maybe TRBD1 (6 bases). The CDR3 loop spans 14 amino acids. The germline V gene has CDR1 MNHEY and CDR2 SMNVEV (reference sequence). Trimming cost V 7 bases and J 0 bases, with 12 bases left between them. CDR3 residues: CASTLTGSNYGYTF. CDR3 nucleotides: TGTGCCAGCACCTTGACAGGATCTAACTATGGCTACACCTTC.

J is TRBJ2-7 and V is TRBV30; TRBD2 matches 11 bases. Germline V gene lookup returns CDR1 GTSNPN and CDR2 SVGIG (reference sequence). V lost 6 bases to trimming and J lost 2 bases; unmatched junction nucleotides: 0. The CDR3 totals 12 residues. The CDR3: CACSGRAYEQYF. The CDR3 nucleotides are TGTGCCTGTAGCGGGAGGGCCTACGAGCAGTACTTC.

The chain links TRBV4-1 to TRBJ2-3; 11 nucleotides agree with TRBD2. The CDR3 runs 16 residues. V lost 2 bases to trimming and J lost 8 bases; unmatched junction nucleotides: 9. Germline V lookup: CDR1 MGHRA, CDR2 YSYEKL. For the CDR3, the DNA is TGCGCCAGCAGCCAATATACACTAGCGGGAGAGAGTACGCAGTATTTT. Its protein is CASSQYTLAGESTQYF.

This chain joins TRBV6-5 and TRBJ2-3; D is undetermined. Germline V gene lookup returns CDR1 MNHEY and CDR2 SVGAGI. V dropped 2 bases and J dropped 6 bases, with 15 bases sitting between them. The CDR3 extends over 15 amino acids. The CDR3, as DNA: TGTGCCAGCAGTTACGACAAGACGGAAAGGGATACGCAGTATTTT. Residues: CASSYDKTERDTQYF.

The rearrangement uses TRBV4-2 and TRBJ2-7; tentatively, D is TRBD1 (5 bases). Trimming removed 2 bases from V and 0 bases from J, with 14 bases in between. The CDR3 sequence is 16 residues long. Germline assignment: CDR1 LGHNA and CDR2 YNFKEQ. This chain's CDR3 is CASSQPTGLSSYEQYF. In DNA, the CDR3 is TGTGCCAGCAGCCAACCCACAGGTCTGAGCTCCTACGAGCAGTACTTC.

The chain uses TRBV4-2 and TRBJ1-2, with a weak D call TRBD1 (6 bases). The length of the CDR3 is 17 residues. Deletions cut 1 base from V and 8 bases from J, with 23 bases between. Germline V lookup: CDR1 LGHNA, CDR2 YNFKEQ. The CDR3 sequence is CASSQGGQGPFPRGYTF. The CDR3 nucleotides are TGTGCCAGCAGCCAAGGGGGGCAGGGGCCCTTTCCAAGAGGCTACACCTTC.

This clone came up once. This chain's CDR3 is CASTPMSSYNEQFF. The DNA for the CDR3 is TGTGCCAGTACCCCTATGAGCTCCTACAATGAGCAGTTCTTC. J is TRBJ2-1 and V is TRBV19; the D is unclear. This CDR3 contains 14 residues. Germline-derived CDR1 and CDR2 are LNHDA and SQIVND (reference sequence). Trimming removed 7 bases from V and 0 bases from J, with 10 bases in between. Supplemented by reference TRBV19 and TRBJ2-1, the full variable domain reads DGGITQSPKYLFRKEGQNVTLSCEQNLNHDAMYWYRQDPGQGLRLIYYSQIVNDFQKGDIAEGYSVSREKKESFPLTVTSAQKNPTAFYLCASTPMSSYNEQFFGPGTRLTVL.

V and J are TRBV28 and TRBJ2-1, with D maybe TRBD2 (5 bases). Germline V CDR1 and CDR2: MDHEN, SYDVKM. V dropped 6 bases and J dropped 7 bases, with 10 bases sitting between them. The CDR3 loop spans 12 amino acids. The CDR3 nucleotides read TGTGCCAGCAGCCGCGGGTGGAATGAGCAGTTCTTC. As protein: CASSRGWNEQFF.

Of note for this clone: Other DNA sequences within the sample encode an identical CDR3. This chain uses TRBV29-1 with TRBJ1-1; TRBD1 matches 8 bases. CDR3 length: 12 residues. Germline V lookup: CDR1 SQVTM, CDR2 ANQGSEA. V lost 6 bases and J lost 1; bases outside the gene matches: 1. CDR3 DNA: TGCAGCGTCGGACAGGGGAACACTGAAGCTTTCTTT. Its translation: CSVGQGNTEAFF.

V and J are TRBV5-1 and TRBJ2-5; maybe TRBD1 (7 bases). The CDR3 consists of 17 residues. The V gene lost 6 bases and the J gene lost 4 bases, with 25 bases spanning the gap. Germline CDR1 and CDR2: SGHRS and YFSETQ. CDR3 amino acids: CASNLDRTGEGPETQYF. Here the CDR3 DNA reads TGCGCCAGCAATTTGGACAGGACGGGAGAGGGCCCAGAGACCCAGTACTTC.

The CDR3 nucleotides read TGTGCCAGCAGCCTACAGGGGATGAACACTGAAGCTTTCTTT. Its protein product is CASSLQGMNTEAFF. The chain combines TRBV28 with TRBJ1-1, with 7 bases lining up with TRBD1. There are 14 residues in the CDR3. Germline CDR1 is MDHEN and CDR2 is SYDVKM. J lost 0 bases, V lost 6 bases, and 4 bases had no gene match.

V and J are TRBV29-1 and TRBJ2-1; the D gene is possibly TRBD1 (5 bases). Germline V gene data show CDR1 as SQVTM and CDR2 as ANQGSEA. The CDR3 spans 13 residues. Trimming cost V 4 bases and J 8 bases, with 15 bases left between them. The CDR3, as DNA: TGCAGCGTTGCACCAGGGAATTGGGATGAGCAGTTCTTC. Its translation: CSVAPGNWDEQFF.